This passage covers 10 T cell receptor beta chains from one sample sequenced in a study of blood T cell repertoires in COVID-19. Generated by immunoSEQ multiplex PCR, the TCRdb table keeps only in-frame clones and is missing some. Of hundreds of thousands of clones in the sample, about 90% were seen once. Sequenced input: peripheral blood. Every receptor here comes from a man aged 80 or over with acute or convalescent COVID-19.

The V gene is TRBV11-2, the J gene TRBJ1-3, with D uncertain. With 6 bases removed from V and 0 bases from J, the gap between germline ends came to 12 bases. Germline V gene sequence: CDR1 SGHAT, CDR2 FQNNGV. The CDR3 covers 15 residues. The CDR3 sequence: CASRLAGSSGNTIYF. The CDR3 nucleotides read TGTGCCAGCAGGCTCGCCGGGTCCTCTGGAAACACCATATATTTT. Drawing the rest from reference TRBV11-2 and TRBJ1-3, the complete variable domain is EAGVAQSPRYKIIEKRQSVAFWCNPISGHATLYWYQQILGQGPKLLIQFQNNGVVDDSQLPKDRFSAERLKGVDSTLKIQPAKLEDSAVYLCASRLAGSSGNTIYFGEGSWLTVV.

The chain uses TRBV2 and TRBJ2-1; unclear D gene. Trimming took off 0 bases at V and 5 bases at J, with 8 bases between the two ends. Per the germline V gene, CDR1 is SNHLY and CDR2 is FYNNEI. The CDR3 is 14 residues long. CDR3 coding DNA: TGTGCCAGCAGTGAAGCTAGTAACGACAATGAGCAGTTCTTC. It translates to CASSEASNDNEQFF.

The CDR3 protein is CASSLDRDYSETQYF. CDR3 nucleotide sequence: TGTGCCAGCAGCTTAGATAGGGACTACTCGGAGACCCAGTACTTC. This chain joins TRBV11-2 and TRBJ2-5, with 7 bases identical to TRBD2. The trim removed 0 bases at V and 5 bases at J, leaving 6 bases unmatched. Germline V gene data show CDR1 as SGHAT and CDR2 as FQNNGV. The length of the CDR3 is 15 residues.

The CDR3: CASGTGLYNEQFF. The CDR3 DNA follows: TGTGCCAGCGGGACAGGACTTTACAATGAGCAGTTCTTC. The chain combines TRBV12-3 or TRBV12-4 with TRBJ2-1; 8 bases fit TRBD1. Trimming removed 8 bases from V and 4 bases from J; junction bases left unmatched: 4. The CDR3 runs to 13 residues.

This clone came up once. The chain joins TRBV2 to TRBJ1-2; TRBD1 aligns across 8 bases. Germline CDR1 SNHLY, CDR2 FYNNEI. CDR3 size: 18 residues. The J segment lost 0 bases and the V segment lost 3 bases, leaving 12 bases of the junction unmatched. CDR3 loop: CASSDSFYGTGTNYGYTF. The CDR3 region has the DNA TGTGCCAGCAGTGATTCATTTTACGGGACAGGCACTAACTATGGCTACACCTTC. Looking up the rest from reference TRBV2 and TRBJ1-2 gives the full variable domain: EPEVTQTPSHQVTQMGQEVILRCVPISNHLYFYWYRQILGQKVEFLVSFYNNEISEKSEIFDDQFSVERPDGSNFTLKIRSTKLEDSAMYFCASSDSFYGTGTNYGYTFGSGTRLTVV.

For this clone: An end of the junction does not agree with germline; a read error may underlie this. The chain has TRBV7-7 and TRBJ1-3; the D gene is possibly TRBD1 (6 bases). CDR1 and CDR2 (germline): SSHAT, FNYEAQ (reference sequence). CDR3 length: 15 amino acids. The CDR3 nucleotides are TGTGCTAGCAGCCCCCGAGCAGGGGCTGGAAACACCATATATTTT. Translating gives CASSPRAGAGNTIYF.

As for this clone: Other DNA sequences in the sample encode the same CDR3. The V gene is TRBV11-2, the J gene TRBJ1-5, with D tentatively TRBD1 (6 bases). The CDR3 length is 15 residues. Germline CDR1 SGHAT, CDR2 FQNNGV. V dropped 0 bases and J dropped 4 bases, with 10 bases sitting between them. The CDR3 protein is CASSLDRGGNQPQHF. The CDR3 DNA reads TGTGCCAGCAGCTTAGACAGGGGCGGGAATCAGCCCCAGCATTTT.

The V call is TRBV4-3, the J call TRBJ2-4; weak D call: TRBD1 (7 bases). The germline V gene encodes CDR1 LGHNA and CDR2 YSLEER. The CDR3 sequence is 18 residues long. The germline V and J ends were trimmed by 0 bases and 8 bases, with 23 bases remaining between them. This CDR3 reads CASSQEPGGRGVMDIQYF. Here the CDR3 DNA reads TGCGCCAGCAGCCAAGAACCGGGCGGCAGGGGGGTAATGGACATTCAGTACTTC.

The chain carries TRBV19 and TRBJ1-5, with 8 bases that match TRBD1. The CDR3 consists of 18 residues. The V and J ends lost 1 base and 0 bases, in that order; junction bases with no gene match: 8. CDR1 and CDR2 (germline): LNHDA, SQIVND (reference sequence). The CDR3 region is CASSIGQGRSLSNQPQHF. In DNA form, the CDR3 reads TGTGCCAGTAGTATAGGACAGGGGCGATCCCTTAGCAATCAGCCCCAGCATTTT.

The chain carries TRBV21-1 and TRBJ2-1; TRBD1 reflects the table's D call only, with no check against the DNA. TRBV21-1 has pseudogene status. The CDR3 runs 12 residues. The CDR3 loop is CASSNGQGEQFF. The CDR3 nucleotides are TGTGCCAGCAGCAACGGACAGGGGGAGCAGTTCTTC.